What follows are 27 T cell receptor beta chains derived from one specimen sequenced in a study of control samples from healthy donors and cancer patients. Profiled with immunoSEQ multiplex PCR; TCRdb holds only in-frame clones, not every one. In the table there are 90,000 or so clones, about 87% of which are singletons. Sequencing was done on a sample of blood. The receptors stem from a woman between 65 and 79 years old in good health.

The chain employs TRBV24-1 and TRBJ1-2; the match to TRBD1 covers 7 bases. Germline V gene data show CDR1 as KGHDR and CDR2 as SFDVKD. This CDR3 has 15 residues. Trimming cost V 3 bases and J 5 bases; bases outside gene matches: 8. CDR3 DNA sequence: TGTGCCACCAGTGATCCTAGGACAGGAGGATATGGCTACACCTTC. This codes for CATSDPRTGGYGYTF.

The V gene is TRBV5-4, the J gene TRBJ2-1, with 10 bases aligning to TRBD2. V lost 4 bases, J lost 5 bases, and 6 bases stayed unmatched. The CDR3 extends over 15 amino acids. CDR1 SGHNT and CDR2 YYREEE come from the germline V gene (reference sequence). CDR3 residues: CASSRGLASDNEQFF. The CDR3 DNA reads as TGTGCCAGCAGCCGGGGACTAGCGAGTGACAATGAGCAGTTCTTC.

The V and J genes are TRBV19 and TRBJ2-4; TRBD1 aligns across 9 bases. This CDR3 has 15 amino acids. The trim removed 9 bases at V and 6 bases at J, leaving 12 bases unmatched. Germline CDR1 LNHDA, CDR2 SQIVND (reference sequence). CDR3 nucleotides: TGTGCCAGCTCAGATATTCCGGGACAGGGAAACATTCAGTACTTC. Amino acids: CASSDIPGQGNIQYF.

The chain employs TRBV5-1 and TRBJ1-2; TRBD1 matches at 12 bases. The CDR3 contains 16 residues. Trimming took 1 base from V and 4 from J; bases not matched to a gene: 5. Germline V gives CDR1 SGHRS, CDR2 YFSETQ. The CDR3 region is CASSLTGQGAIYGYTF. CDR3 nucleotides: TGCGCCAGCAGCTTGACGGGACAGGGGGCTATCTATGGCTACACCTTC.

This chain uses TRBV3-1 (or the pseudogene TRBV3-2) with TRBJ1-4; D not resolved. V was shortened by 8 bases and J by 8 bases, with 15 bases between the two germline ends. The germline V gene encodes CDR1 LGHDT and CDR2 YNNKEL (reference sequence). There are 13 residues in the CDR3. CDR3 in DNA: TGTGCCAGCCTTCAGAGTGGGCACGAAAAACTGTTTTTT. Translating it yields CASLQSGHEKLFF.

This chain connects TRBV5-1 to TRBJ2-5; 9 nucleotides match TRBD1. This CDR3 is 14 amino acids long. Germline loops: CDR1 SGHRS, CDR2 YFSETQ. The ends lost 4 bases at V and 5 bases at J; junction bases unmatched: 6. DNA of the CDR3: TGCGCCAGCAGCCAGACAGGGGGTTATGAGACCCAGTACTTC. Protein sequence: CASSQTGGYETQYF.

The gene calls are TRBV6-2 or TRBV6-3 and TRBJ2-1; D is tentatively TRBD1 or TRBD2 (6 bases each). Looked up from germline, CDR1 is MNHEY and CDR2 is SVGEGT. The CDR3 spans 20 residues. V lost 0 bases to trimming and J lost 4 bases, with 25 bases between them. CDR3 bases: TGTGCCAGCAGTTACTCGAGGGGGAAGGAGGGGGAACGGCTTTACAATGAGCAGTTCTTC. Encoded protein: CASSYSRGKEGERLYNEQFF.

The V gene is TRBV30, the J gene TRBJ1-2; TRBD1 aligns across 9 bases. J lost 5 bases, V lost 7 bases, and 5 bases had no gene match. In germline, CDR1 is GTSNPN, CDR2 SVGIG (reference sequence). The CDR3 is 12 amino acids. CDR3: CAYTGTGYGYTF. CDR3 sequence (DNA): TGTGCCTACACCGGGACAGGGTATGGCTACACCTTC.

V is TRBV5-1 and J is TRBJ1-3; D is ambiguous. Germline V gene lookup returns CDR1 SGHRS and CDR2 YFSETQ. V lost 4 bases and J lost 0, with 11 bases in between. This CDR3 has 15 residues. CDR3 sequence reads: CASSPGESSGNTIYF. The CDR3, as DNA: TGCGCCAGCAGCCCCGGAGAGAGCTCTGGAAACACCATATATTTT.

A few counts support this clone. The chain employs TRBV7-8 and TRBJ2-2, with TRBD2 identical over 11 bases. Germline CDR1 is SGHVS and CDR2 is FQNEAQ. The CDR3 runs to 17 residues. The V and J ends lost 5 bases and 7 bases, in that order; junction bases with no gene match: 12. CDR3 in DNA: TGTGCCAGCAGCCCCAGGGGGGTGGGACTAGCGGTCGGGGAGCTGTTTTTT. This codes for CASSPRGVGLAVGELFF.

This chain links TRBV4-3 with TRBJ1-3; a possible D gene is TRBD1 (5 bases). From germline, CDR1 is LGHNA and CDR2 YSLEER. This CDR3 comprises 16 residues. With 4 bases removed from V and 2 bases from J, the gap between germline ends came to 15 bases. CDR3 coding DNA: TGCGCCAGCAGCCCCGCCTCGGCAGGGCCTGGAAACACCATATATTTT. The encoded protein is CASSPASAGPGNTIYF.

This CDR3 is CASSLERGELFF. The CDR3 DNA reads as TGTGCCAGCAGCTTAGAACGAGGGGAGCTGTTTTTT. The genes are TRBV7-2 and TRBJ2-2; D is ambiguous. V lost 1 base to trimming and J lost 8 bases, with 5 bases between them. This CDR3 comprises 12 residues. Germline loops: CDR1 SGHTA, CDR2 FQGNSA.

This clone was recorded at least ten times. The chain uses TRBV3-1 (or the pseudogene TRBV3-2) and TRBJ2-2; weak D call: TRBD2 (6 bases). Germline V gives CDR1 LGHDT, CDR2 YNNKEL (reference sequence). The CDR3 totals 15 residues. The V end lost 4 bases, the J end lost 5 bases, and 14 bases lay between the germline ends. CDR3: CASSLSSGRTGELFF. The CDR3 bases are TGTGCCAGCAGCCTATCGAGCGGGCGGACCGGGGAGCTGTTTTTT.

The rearrangement links TRBV6-6 to TRBJ2-7, with D perhaps matching TRBD1 (5 bases). The CDR3 totals 11 residues. Germline values: CDR1 MNHNY, CDR2 SVGAGI (reference sequence). The germline V and J ends were trimmed by 4 bases and 8 bases, with 9 bases remaining between them. In DNA form, the CDR3 reads TGTGCCAGCAGTTTGGCAGGGAAGCAGTACTTC. As protein: CASSLAGKQYF.

The chain uses TRBV12-3 or TRBV12-4 and TRBJ2-3; no definite D call. This CDR3 has 12 amino acids. V lost 6 bases, J lost 5 bases, and 9 bases lay in between. The CDR3 loop reads CASRAWGDTQYF. CDR3 in DNA: TGTGCCAGCAGGGCTTGGGGAGATACGCAGTATTTT.

The chain joins TRBV10-3 to TRBJ1-4; TRBD1 matches at 8 bases. The germline gives CDR1 ENHRY, CDR2 SYGVKD. The CDR3 runs to 13 residues. The V gene end was trimmed by 2 bases and the J gene end by 10 bases; junction bases not matched to a gene: 3. CDR3 DNA sequence: TGTGCCATCAGTGAGGACAGGGGAGGAAAACTGTTTTTT. Its protein product is CAISEDRGGKLFF.

In nucleotides, the CDR3 is TGTGCCAGCAGCCAGGCGGGGCTAGGTTTCTTAAGGACTGAAGCTTTCTTT. It is translated as CASSQAGLGFLRTEAFF. The V gene is TRBV14, the J gene TRBJ1-1, with D maybe TRBD1 (5 bases). V was shortened by 3 bases and J by 5 bases, with 22 bases between the two germline ends. Germline V gives CDR1 SGHDN, CDR2 FVKESK. The CDR3 spans 17 residues.

The chain recombines TRBV19 with TRBJ2-3; D is perhaps TRBD1 or TRBD2 (5 bases each). Trimming pared 5 bases from V and 4 bases from J, leaving 16 bases between. This CDR3 has 15 residues. Germline V lookup: CDR1 LNHDA, CDR2 SQIVND (reference sequence). CDR3 bases: TGTGCCAGTAGTTATTCGGGACCACCGGCAGATACGCAGTATTTT. Translating it yields CASSYSGPPADTQYF.

This chain uses TRBV30 with TRBJ1-1; D unresolved. V dropped 0 bases and J dropped 7 bases, with 12 bases sitting between them. Germline loops: CDR1 GTSNPN, CDR2 SVGIG (reference sequence). The length of the CDR3 is 13 residues. The CDR3 sequence is CAWSVYGLGEAFF. The CDR3, as DNA: TGTGCCTGGAGTGTATACGGTTTGGGTGAAGCTTTCTTT.

The chain carries TRBV10-1 and TRBJ2-2; D ambiguous. The CDR3 is made up of 14 amino acids. V lost 8 bases, J lost 1 base, and 11 bases lay in between. Germline V gene sequence: CDR1 WNHNN, CDR2 SYGVQD (reference sequence). The CDR3 is CASEENLNTGELFF. CDR3 DNA sequence: TGCGCCAGCGAAGAGAATCTGAACACCGGGGAGCTGTTTTTT.

The genes are TRBV28 and TRBJ1-5; D perhaps matches TRBD1 (5 bases). Germline V gives CDR1 MDHEN, CDR2 SYDVKM. This CDR3 has 17 amino acids. Trimming removed 6 bases from V and 2 bases from J, with 20 bases in between. CDR3 DNA sequence: TGTGCCAGCAGCCCCCCGGGAGGGGCGAGGGGCAATCAGCCCCAGCATTTT. Protein sequence: CASSPPGGARGNQPQHF.

The chain has TRBV6-2 or TRBV6-3 and TRBJ1-5; D remains unclear. The V end lost 2 bases, the J end lost 2 bases, and 16 bases lay between the germline ends. Germline-derived CDR1 and CDR2 are MNHEY and SVGEGT. This CDR3 has 17 amino acids. The CDR3 DNA follows: TGTGCCAGCAGTTACGGAAGTCAGAAATTGGGCAATCAGCCCCAGCATTTT. Translated, it gives CASSYGSQKLGNQPQHF.

The chain carries TRBV18 and TRBJ1-1; 7 bases line up with TRBD1. This CDR3 is 14 amino acids long. CDR1 is KGHSH and CDR2 is LQKENI in the germline V gene. V was pared by 3 bases and J by 6 bases, with 7 bases of the junction left unmatched. The DNA of the CDR3 is TGTGCCAGCTCACCTGTGACAGGGAGAGCTGAAGCTTTCTTT. The encoded protein is CASSPVTGRAEAFF.

This rearrangement joins TRBV3-1 (or the pseudogene TRBV3-2) to TRBJ2-1; 7 bases map to TRBD2. Trimming removed 3 bases from V and 8 bases from J; junction bases left unmatched: 7. CDR3 length equals 14 residues. Looked up from germline, CDR1 is LGHDT and CDR2 is YNNKEL (reference sequence). CDR3 sequence: CASSQRESRDEQFF. CDR3 nucleotides: TGTGCCAGCAGCCAGCGGGAGAGTCGCGATGAGCAGTTCTTC.

The table lists this clone with a few counts. The rearrangement joins TRBV6-2 or TRBV6-3 to TRBJ2-5; D not resolved. Trimming pared 3 bases from V and 9 bases from J, leaving 11 bases between. The CDR3 is made up of 12 amino acids. CDR1 and CDR2 (germline): MNHEY, SVGEGT. The CDR3 spells CASSYGPQAQYF. The CDR3 DNA follows: TGTGCCAGCAGTTATGGACCCCAAGCCCAGTACTTC.

This clone has only a few counts. This chain links TRBV4-3 with TRBJ1-2; D remains ambiguous. Germline CDR1 and CDR2: LGHNA and YSLEER. The CDR3 is 15 amino acids. V was pared by 4 bases and J by 4 bases, with 16 bases between. Here the CDR3 reads CASSPEWGEVYGYTF. The CDR3 coding sequence is TGCGCCAGCAGCCCTGAGTGGGGAGAGGTCTATGGCTACACCTTC.

The V gene is TRBV10-3, the J gene TRBJ1-2; a possible D gene is TRBD1 (5 bases). The CDR3 sequence is 15 residues long. Germline values: CDR1 ENHRY, CDR2 SYGVKD. Deletions cut 8 bases from V and 0 bases from J, with 16 bases between. CDR3 loop: CAIGHSGTSNYGYTF. CDR3 DNA: TGTGCCATCGGACATTCCGGGACCTCTAACTATGGCTACACCTTC.